A selection of T cell receptor beta chains follows, all from one sample in a study of T cells after yellow fever vaccination. TCRdb reprocessed the 5' RACE reads with MiXCR, giving one entry per CDR3 protein. The sample includes about 350,000 distinct CDR3 sequences, roughly 7.5% of them seen just once. This specimen was PBMCs, taken more than 35 days after the first yellow fever vaccination. Every receptor here comes from a man younger than 35 who received the YFV17D yellow fever vaccine. Each CDR3 is given with its conserved first and last residue. A D gene is named only where the DNA matches it firmly. The size field is filled for only some rows; it gives once, few, many or a size class.

abundance: NA; j_gene: TRBJ2-7; d_gene: NA; v_gene: TRBV27; CDR3aa: CASSLSRVHEQYF; CDR3nt: TGTGCCAGCAGTTTAAGCAGGGTCCACGAGCAGTACTTC
abundance: NA; j_gene: TRBJ1-6; d_gene: NA; v_gene: TRBV5-1; CDR3aa: CASSPEVQDYNSPLHF; CDR3nt: TGCGCCAGCAGCCCCGAGGTACAGGACTATAATTCACCCCTCCACTTT
abundance: few; j_gene: TRBJ2-5; d_gene: NA; v_gene: TRBV15; CDR3aa: CATSRGRGTRTQYF; CDR3nt: TGTGCCACCAGCAGAGGAAGGGGAACACGTACCCAGTACTTC
abundance: NA; j_gene: TRBJ2-2; d_gene: TRBD2; v_gene: TRBV20-1; CDR3aa: CSARSGLAGIGELFF; CDR3nt: TGCAGTGCTAGATCGGGACTAGCGGGTATAGGGGAGCTGTTTTTT
abundance: NA; j_gene: TRBJ1-1; d_gene: NA; v_gene: TRBV20-1; CDR3aa: CSARDRGNAENTEAFF; CDR3nt: TGCAGTGCTAGAGATAGGGGAAATGCGGAGAACACTGAAGCTTTCTTT
abundance: few; j_gene: TRBJ2-7; d_gene: TRBD1; v_gene: TRBV18; CDR3aa: CASSPLSQGAYEQYF; CDR3nt: TGTGCCAGCTCACCACTATCCCAGGGGGCCTACGAGCAGTACTTC
abundance: many; j_gene: TRBJ1-2; d_gene: NA; v_gene: TRBV29-1; CDR3aa: CSVESGADGYTF; CDR3nt: TGCAGCGTAGAAAGCGGGGCTGATGGCTACACCTTC
abundance: NA; j_gene: TRBJ1-5; d_gene: NA; v_gene: TRBV20-1; CDR3aa: CSARDRYQPQHF; CDR3nt: TGCAGTGCTAGAGATAGGTATCAGCCCCAGCATTTT
abundance: few; j_gene: TRBJ2-7; d_gene: NA; v_gene: TRBV20-1; CDR3aa: CSANPGTGSSYEQYF; CDR3nt: TGCAGTGCTAATCCCGGGACGGGGAGCTCCTACGAGCAGTACTTC
abundance: NA; j_gene: TRBJ2-1; d_gene: TRBD2; v_gene: TRBV2; CDR3aa: CASKLTSGGAGEQFF; CDR3nt: TGTGCCAGCAAACTAACTAGCGGGGGGGCCGGTGAGCAGTTCTTC
abundance: NA; j_gene: TRBJ2-1; d_gene: TRBD2; v_gene: TRBV12-3/TRBV12-4; CDR3aa: CASCLAGGQGEQFF; CDR3nt: TGTGCCAGCTGCCTAGCGGGGGGCCAAGGGGAGCAGTTCTTC
abundance: NA; j_gene: TRBJ1-4; d_gene: TRBD1; v_gene: TRBV15; CDR3aa: CATSRAGQGYEKLFF; CDR3nt: TGTGCCACCAGCAGAGCGGGACAGGGCTACGAAAAACTGTTTTTT
abundance: few; j_gene: TRBJ2-1; d_gene: TRBD2; v_gene: TRBV2; CDR3aa: CASTPSGEPYNEQFF; CDR3nt: TGTGCCAGCACCCCTAGCGGGGAACCCTACAATGAGCAGTTCTTC
abundance: few; j_gene: TRBJ2-1; d_gene: TRBD2; v_gene: TRBV7-9; CDR3aa: CASSLELGRVEQFF; CDR3nt: TGTGCCAGCAGCTTAGAGTTGGGGAGGGTGGAGCAGTTCTTC
abundance: NA; j_gene: TRBJ1-2; d_gene: NA; v_gene: TRBV7-2; CDR3aa: CASSSEVYGYTF; CDR3nt: TGTGCCAGCAGCTCTGAGGTCTATGGCTACACCTTC
abundance: few; j_gene: TRBJ1-1; d_gene: NA; v_gene: TRBV6-1; CDR3aa: CASSPTRGGNTEAFF; CDR3nt: TGTGCCAGCAGCCCAACTCGGGGCGGTAACACTGAAGCTTTCTTT
abundance: few; j_gene: TRBJ2-3; d_gene: NA; v_gene: TRBV6-2/TRBV6-3; CDR3aa: CASSYPSRGAHTDTQYF; CDR3nt: TGTGCCAGCAGTTACCCGAGCCGCGGGGCTCACACAGATACGCAGTATTTT
abundance: NA; j_gene: TRBJ1-1; d_gene: NA; v_gene: TRBV7-2; CDR3aa: CASSLVAKNTEAFF; CDR3nt: TGTGCCAGCAGCTTAGTCGCAAAGAACACTGAAGCTTTCTTT
abundance: NA; j_gene: TRBJ2-5; d_gene: TRBD2; v_gene: TRBV13; CDR3aa: CASSTGLGETQYF; CDR3nt: TGTGCCAGCAGCACCGGACTAGGGGAGACCCAGTACTTC
abundance: NA; j_gene: TRBJ1-1; d_gene: TRBD1; v_gene: TRBV5-1; CDR3aa: CASSSRQGAQTEAFF; CDR3nt: TGCGCCAGCAGCTCTAGACAGGGGGCGCAAACTGAAGCTTTCTTT
abundance: many; j_gene: TRBJ2-2; d_gene: TRBD2; v_gene: TRBV3-1; CDR3aa: CASSLLGGGPGAGELFF; CDR3nt: TGTGCCAGCAGCCTCCTGGGCGGGGGACCGGGGGCCGGGGAGCTGTTTTTT
abundance: few; j_gene: TRBJ1-2; d_gene: NA; v_gene: TRBV28; CDR3aa: CASSSATVYYGYTF; CDR3nt: TGTGCCAGCAGTTCAGCGACAGTTTACTATGGCTACACCTTC
abundance: many; j_gene: TRBJ2-1; d_gene: NA; v_gene: TRBV19; CDR3aa: CASHGQSSYNEQFF; CDR3nt: TGTGCCAGCCACGGGCAGAGCTCCTACAATGAGCAGTTCTTC
abundance: few; j_gene: TRBJ2-5; d_gene: NA; v_gene: TRBV7-9; CDR3aa: CASSLDTGTQYF; CDR3nt: TGTGCCAGCAGCTTAGATACGGGTACCCAGTACTTC
abundance: NA; j_gene: TRBJ2-1; d_gene: TRBD2; v_gene: TRBV12-3/TRBV12-4; CDR3aa: CASRQGLAGGGSYNEQFF; CDR3nt: TGTGCCAGCAGACAGGGACTAGCGGGGGGGGGCTCCTACAATGAGCAGTTCTTC
abundance: many; j_gene: TRBJ2-2; d_gene: TRBD1; v_gene: TRBV11-2; CDR3aa: CASSADRGLLITGELFF; CDR3nt: TGTGCCAGCAGCGCGGACAGGGGGCTACTCATCACCGGGGAGCTGTTTTTT
abundance: many; j_gene: TRBJ2-1; d_gene: NA; v_gene: TRBV6-4; CDR3aa: CASSEDTYNEQFF; CDR3nt: TGTGCCAGCAGTGAGGACACCTACAATGAGCAGTTCTTC
abundance: NA; j_gene: TRBJ2-5; d_gene: TRBD2; v_gene: TRBV15; CDR3aa: CATSRESFALAGAKTQYF; CDR3nt: TGTGCCACCAGCAGAGAAAGTTTTGCACTAGCGGGGGCGAAGACCCAGTACTTC
abundance: NA; j_gene: TRBJ1-2; d_gene: NA; v_gene: TRBV11-2; CDR3aa: CASSLAHGSNYGYTF; CDR3nt: TGTGCCAGCAGCTTAGCACATGGATCTAACTATGGCTACACCTTC
abundance: few; j_gene: TRBJ2-1; d_gene: NA; v_gene: TRBV2; CDR3aa: CASRGWGQSINEQFF; CDR3nt: TGTGCCAGCAGAGGGTGGGGCCAATCTATCAATGAGCAGTTCTTC
abundance: NA; j_gene: TRBJ1-4; d_gene: TRBD1; v_gene: TRBV10-3; CDR3aa: CAISDPVQGPSEKLFF; CDR3nt: TGTGCCATCAGTGACCCCGTACAGGGGCCTAGTGAAAAACTGTTTTTT
abundance: NA; j_gene: TRBJ2-2; d_gene: NA; v_gene: TRBV7-9; CDR3aa: CASSTGLGNTGELFF; CDR3nt: TGTGCCAGCAGCACAGGGTTAGGGAACACCGGGGAGCTGTTTTTT
abundance: few; j_gene: TRBJ1-1; d_gene: TRBD1; v_gene: TRBV7-2; CDR3aa: CASSARTGDTEAFF; CDR3nt: TGTGCCAGCAGCGCCCGGACAGGTGACACTGAAGCTTTCTTT
abundance: many; j_gene: TRBJ2-1; d_gene: TRBD1; v_gene: TRBV9; CDR3aa: CASSATGGPYNEQFF; CDR3nt: TGTGCCAGCAGCGCAACAGGGGGCCCCTACAATGAGCAGTTCTTC
abundance: many; j_gene: TRBJ2-3; d_gene: TRBD2; v_gene: TRBV5-1; CDR3aa: CASSFRLAGTSTDTQYF; CDR3nt: TGCGCCAGCAGCTTTAGACTAGCGGGGACTAGCACAGATACGCAGTATTTT
abundance: few; j_gene: TRBJ2-3; d_gene: NA; v_gene: TRBV29-1; CDR3aa: CSVDSAVVTDTQYF; CDR3nt: TGCAGCGTTGATAGTGCGGTAGTCACAGATACGCAGTATTTT
abundance: few; j_gene: TRBJ1-1; d_gene: TRBD1; v_gene: TRBV29-1; CDR3aa: CSVERQGTNTEAFF; CDR3nt: TGCAGCGTTGAACGACAGGGTACGAACACTGAAGCTTTCTTT
abundance: few; j_gene: TRBJ2-5; d_gene: TRBD1; v_gene: TRBV5-1; CDR3aa: CASSLFLGTGRETQYF; CDR3nt: TGCGCCAGCAGCTTGTTTCTCGGGACAGGGCGAGAGACCCAGTACTTC